The 21 T cell receptor beta chains below all came from one sample that was sequenced in a study of T cells in Graves' hyperthyroidism and ophthalmopathy. Amplified regions were TCR beta CDR3 sequences from RNA transcripts. HTBI primers were the set used in a first-round RT-PCR of the TCR CDR3. TCRdb analysed the multiplex PCR reads with MiXCR anew, one entry per CDR3 protein. The data contain over 500,000 distinct CDR3 sequences, 17% of them singletons. Sequences were obtained from blood. Every receptor here comes from a woman between 18 and 29 years old with Graves' ophthalmopathy.

This clonotype was seen at least ten times. V is TRBV12-3 or TRBV12-4 and J is TRBJ2-7, with D tentatively TRBD1 (5 bases). Between the trimmed V and J ends, which lost 5 bases and 5 bases, there was a span of 10 bases. This CDR3 spans 12 amino acids. The CDR3 reads CASSVRVHEQYF. CDR3 nucleotide sequence: TGTGCCAGCAGTGTCAGGGTCCACGAGCAGTACTTC.

This clonotype was counted between two and nine times. V and J are TRBV6-1 and TRBJ2-2; a possible D gene is TRBD2 (6 bases). The ends were cut back, 6 bases at V and 4 bases at J, with 18 bases in the middle. The CDR3 spans 16 residues. CDR1 and CDR2 (germline): MNHNS, SASEGT. The CDR3 DNA reads TGTGCCAGCAGGCGCCGGGACTGGCGATGCACCGGGGAGCTGTTTTTT. Translated, it gives CASRRRDWRCTGELFF.

The sample holds many counts of this clonotype. V gene TRBV12-3 or TRBV12-4 combines with J gene TRBJ1-5; D unresolved. Trimming cost V 6 bases and J 1 base, with 10 bases left between them. This CDR3 comprises 14 residues. The CDR3 is CASSPQVSNQPQHF. The CDR3 coding sequence is TGTGCCAGCAGCCCCCAAGTAAGCAATCAGCCCCAGCATTTT.

This clonotype was counted many times. This sequence joins TRBV20-1 and TRBJ2-3; D is perhaps TRBD2 (5 bases). This CDR3 has 13 residues. Germline V gives CDR1 DFQATT, CDR2 SNEGSKA (reference sequence). With 6 bases removed from V and 4 bases from J, the gap between germline ends came to 14 bases. CDR3 loop: CSAEGEEPDTQYF. Here the CDR3 DNA reads TGCAGTGCCGAGGGTGAGGAGCCAGATACGCAGTATTTT.

CDR3 region: CASSDLGGFSGYTF. The CDR3 region has the DNA TGTGCCAGCAGTGATCTCGGGGGCTTCTCTGGCTACACCTTC. The chain is built from TRBV6-1 and TRBJ1-2; D might be TRBD1 (6 bases). From germline, CDR1 is MNHNS and CDR2 SASEGT. The CDR3 runs to 14 residues. The germline V and J ends were trimmed by 3 bases and 7 bases, with 15 bases remaining between them.

CDR3 in amino acids: CASSDTWTTGNTIYF. The CDR3 nucleotides read TGTGCCAGTAGTGACACCTGGACGACTGGAAACACCATATATTTT. This chain connects TRBV19 to TRBJ1-3, with D uncertain. The CDR3 contains 15 residues. From germline, CDR1 is LNHDA and CDR2 SQIVND (reference sequence). The germline V and J ends were trimmed by 5 bases and 2 bases, with 13 bases remaining between them.

The rearrangement links TRBV4-2 to TRBJ2-7; 7 bases align to TRBD1. V lost 0 bases, J lost 7 bases, and 9 bases stayed unmatched. Germline lookup yields CDR1 LGHNA and CDR2 YNFKEQ. The CDR3 totals 15 residues. The DNA of the CDR3 is TGTGCCAGCAGCCAAGACACGACAGGGAGCTTAGAGCAGTACTTC. Protein sequence: CASSQDTTGSLEQYF.

This clonotype was counted many times. V is TRBV6-1 and J is TRBJ1-5; no reliable D call. V was trimmed by 7 bases and J by 3 bases, leaving 13 bases between them. The CDR3 consists of 14 residues. Germline CDR1 is MNHNS and CDR2 is SASEGT. The CDR3 loop reads CASKAFSANQPQHF. The CDR3 bases are TGTGCCAGCAAGGCATTTAGTGCCAATCAGCCCCAGCATTTT.

In regard to this clonotype: A read error is possible here, since a much larger clone lies one base away. This chain uses TRBV18 with TRBJ1-1, with no clear D. There are 13 residues in the CDR3. V was pared by 1 base and J by 3 bases, with 6 bases between. Germline-derived CDR1 and CDR2 are KGHSH and LQKENI. The CDR3, as DNA: TGTGCCAGCTCACCACGGGAATACACTGAAGCTTTCTTT. Its protein product is CASSPREYTEAFF. Combining the CDR3 with reference TRBV18 and TRBJ1-1 gives the whole variable domain NAGVMQNPRHLVRRRGQEARLRCSPMKGHSHVYWYRQLPEEGLKFMVYLQKENIIDESGMPKERFSAEFPKEGPSILRIQQVVRGDSAAYFCASSPREYTEAFFGQGTRLTVV.

The chain carries TRBV5-1 and TRBJ1-1; TRBD1 agrees at 11 bases. The CDR3 spans 18 residues. After removal of 3 bases from V and 0 bases from J, the junction contained 10 bases not matched to a gene. Germline V gene sequence: CDR1 SGHRS, CDR2 YFSETQ. CDR3 protein: CASSWRGGQGVMNTEAFF. DNA for the CDR3: TGCGCCAGCAGCTGGAGGGGGGGACAGGGGGTCATGAACACTGAAGCTTTCTTT.

In its sample, this clonotype was seen many times. The chain links TRBV28 to TRBJ2-3; TRBD2 matches at 11 bases. The trim removed 3 bases at V and 0 bases at J, leaving 5 bases unmatched. In germline, CDR1 is MDHEN, CDR2 SYDVKM. The length of the CDR3 is 17 residues. The CDR3 loop reads CASSLASGGTSTDTQYF. The CDR3, as DNA: TGTGCCAGCAGTTTGGCTAGCGGGGGGACTAGCACAGATACGCAGTATTTT.

J is TRBJ1-1 and V is TRBV6-1, with D tentatively TRBD1 (6 bases). The CDR3 is 14 amino acids. In germline, CDR1 is MNHNS, CDR2 SASEGT. V lost 2 bases, J lost 5 bases, and 12 bases lay in between. CDR3 loop: CASSESGARTEAFF. As DNA, the CDR3 is TGTGCCAGCAGTGAATCGGGGGCGCGGACTGAAGCTTTCTTT.

This clonotype has just a few counts. The genes are TRBV5-4 and TRBJ1-2; D is unresolved. CDR3 size: 13 residues. V lost 1 base and J 2 bases, leaving 6 bases between the germline ends. The V gene's germline CDR1 is SGHNT and CDR2 YYREEE (reference sequence). The CDR3 sequence is CASSLPENYGYTF. Written as DNA, the CDR3 is TGTGCCAGCAGCTTGCCGGAAAACTATGGCTACACCTTC.

The sample holds many counts of this clonotype. The chain combines TRBV5-1 with TRBJ2-5; no clear D. The length of the CDR3 is 13 residues. With 0 bases removed from V and 4 bases from J, the gap between germline ends came to 7 bases. Germline loops: CDR1 SGHRS, CDR2 YFSETQ. CDR3 nucleotides: TGCGCCAGCAGCTTGGGCAACTTAGAGACCCAGTACTTC. Translated, it gives CASSLGNLETQYF.

This clonotype has at least ten counts. This chain connects TRBV5-1 to TRBJ2-5, with D possibly matching TRBD1 (5 bases). The CDR3 extends over 15 amino acids. Germline CDR1 reads SGHRS; CDR2 reads YFSETQ. V was pared by 3 bases and J by 2 bases, with 14 bases between. This chain's CDR3 is CASSSQNRQQETQYF. The DNA of the CDR3 is TGCGCCAGCAGCTCACAGAACAGGCAGCAAGAGACCCAGTACTTC.

This clonotype has ten or more counts. This chain connects TRBV7-2 to TRBJ2-7; a possible D gene is TRBD2 (6 bases). The CDR3 covers 12 residues. CDR1 is SGHTA, CDR2 FQGNSA, per germline. V was cut by 5 bases and J by 3 bases, with 8 bases left in between. The CDR3 DNA reads as TGTGCCAGCAGCGGGGGGTACTACGAGCAGTACTTC. It codes for CASSGGYYEQYF. Combining the CDR3 with reference TRBV7-2 and TRBJ2-7 gives the whole variable domain GAGVSQSPSNKVTEKGKDVELRCDPISGHTALYWYRQSLGQGLEFLIYFQGNSAPDKSGLPSDRFSAERTGGSVSTLTIQRTQQEDSAVYLCASSGGYYEQYFGPGTRLTVT.

The gene calls are TRBV7-9 and TRBJ2-3; 8 bases are shared with TRBD2. Germline V gene lookup returns CDR1 SEHNR and CDR2 FQNEAQ (reference sequence). Unmatched junction bases numbered 7, after V lost 5 bases and J lost 0 bases. The CDR3 is 16 amino acids. The CDR3 protein is CASSDGGGASTDTQYF. CDR3 bases: TGTGCCAGCAGCGACGGGGGGGGAGCTAGCACAGATACGCAGTATTTT.

This clonotype was seen at least ten times. The gene calls are TRBV20-1 and TRBJ1-5, with 7 bases aligning to TRBD1. Germline V gives CDR1 DFQATT, CDR2 SNEGSKA (reference sequence). The CDR3 runs to 16 residues. The V and J ends lost 5 bases and 0 bases, in that order; junction bases with no gene match: 10. CDR3 in amino acids: CSAGLTGEDSNQPQHF. CDR3 DNA: TGCAGTGCTGGACTAACAGGGGAAGATAGCAATCAGCCCCAGCATTTT.

This clonotype has at least ten counts. The rearrangement links TRBV20-1 to TRBJ2-1; 7 bases agree with TRBD1. Germline V gives CDR1 DFQATT, CDR2 SNEGSKA (reference sequence). The CDR3 extends over 16 amino acids. V was clipped by 2 bases and J by 6 bases; unmatched bases: 13. The CDR3 region is CSARPPTGKVSNEQFF. CDR3 bases: TGCAGTGCTAGACCCCCGACAGGGAAGGTCTCCAATGAGCAGTTCTTC.

Ten or more counts support this clonotype. The chain joins TRBV7-2 to TRBJ2-3, with D unclear. The V and J ends lost 2 bases and 5 bases respectively, with 5 bases between them. CDR1 is SGHTA, CDR2 FQGNSA, per germline. The CDR3 runs to 12 residues. This CDR3 is CASSLTGDTQYF. The DNA of the CDR3 is TGTGCCAGCAGCTTAACGGGAGATACGCAGTATTTT.

This clonotype came up many times. The chain joins TRBV7-9 to TRBJ2-7; possible D gene TRBD1, 5 bases. Looked up from germline, CDR1 is SEHNR and CDR2 is FQNEAQ (reference sequence). Trimming shortened V by 5 bases and J by 1 base, and 9 bases separated the two germline ends. The CDR3 sequence is 13 residues long. CDR3 protein: CASSPDNSYEQYF. CDR3 DNA sequence: TGTGCCAGCAGCCCGGACAATTCCTACGAGCAGTACTTC.